This T cell receptor beta chain was captured in a study of OX40 agonist ivuxolimab in advanced cancers. The wider study: The study gave patients intravenous ivuxolimab at 0.01 to 10 mg/kg every 2 weeks.

Sequencing was performed with immunoSEQ multiplex PCR; in TCRdb, only in-frame clones are kept and a portion is missing. The sample has about 60,000 clones, 86% seen once; the top ten hold about 1%. Autoimmune disease history or systemic immunosuppression led to patient exclusion. Trimming removed 6 bases from V and 1 base from J; junction bases left unmatched: 8. Looked up from germline, CDR1 is SGHRS and CDR2 is YFSETQ. This CDR3 has 15 amino acids. The chain recombines TRBV5-1 with TRBJ1-1; 8 nucleotides match TRBD1. Sequenced here: CD4+ or CD8+ T cells sorted from blood, sampled in a trial of the OX40 agonist ivuxolimab. This TCR was recovered from an adult with an advanced solid tumor such as melanoma, head and neck, liver or kidney cancer. Here the CDR3 reads CASNRLGQANTEAFF. The DNA of the CDR3 is TGCGCCAGCAACCGGCTGGGACAGGCGAACACTGAAGCTTTCTTT.